This passage covers 29 T cell receptor beta chains from one sample sequenced in a study of T cell repertoires in cytomegalovirus infection. TCRdb re-analysed the reads in MiXCR, keeping a single row per CDR3 protein. Among some 800,000 distinct CDR3 sequences listed, almost 30% were seen once. The antigens these receptors bind are not known. The sequencing used cultured CD8+ T cells from PBMCs, collected from culture after CMV antigen stimulation. The receptors derive from a human donor in good health (CMV status not recorded). Some clones in this sample may be carry-over from other donors' samples.

The chain joins TRBV6-2 or TRBV6-3 to TRBJ1-1; D gene uncertain. Trimming removed 2 bases at V and 4 bases at J, with 8 bases between. Germline V gives CDR1 MNHEY, CDR2 SVGEGT. This CDR3 has 13 amino acids. This chain's CDR3 is CASSYEGTTEAFF. CDR3 nucleotide sequence: TGTGCCAGCAGTTACGAGGGTACCACTGAAGCTTTCTTT.

This rearrangement joins TRBV27 to TRBJ1-1, with D unresolved. CDR1 is MNHEY, CDR2 SMNVEV, per germline (reference sequence). The V and J ends lost 8 bases and 3 bases respectively, with 13 bases between them. This CDR3 has 13 residues. For the CDR3, the DNA is TGTGCCAGCGGCCCCCAGGAGCACACTGAAGCTTTCTTT. This encodes CASGPQEHTEAFF.

Here the CDR3 reads CASSSGPTASTDTQYF. The CDR3 DNA sequence: TGTGCCAGCAGTTCGGGACCAACCGCTAGCACAGATACGCAGTATTTT. This chain connects TRBV12-3 or TRBV12-4 to TRBJ2-3, with D perhaps given as TRBD1 or TRBD2 (5 bases each). Deletions cut 4 bases from V and 0 bases from J, with 14 bases between. CDR3 length equals 16 residues.

The chain couples TRBV20-1 to TRBJ2-5; no clear D. The CDR3 spans 12 residues. Germline V gene lookup returns CDR1 DFQATT and CDR2 SNEGSKA (reference sequence). V shed 1 base and J shed 5 bases, with 8 bases lying between them. CDR3 sequence: CSARVGLETQYF. CDR3 DNA sequence: TGCAGTGCTAGAGTAGGCCTGGAGACCCAGTACTTC.

The V call is TRBV10-3, the J call TRBJ2-3, with a weak D call TRBD2 (7 bases). This CDR3 spans 15 amino acids. The V and J ends lost 8 bases and 6 bases respectively, with 21 bases between them. Germline V lookup: CDR1 ENHRY, CDR2 SYGVKD. CDR3 nucleotide sequence: TGTGCCATCTCCGGCGGGGGCCTTAATCGGGATACGCAGTATTTT. This encodes CAISGGGLNRDTQYF.

This chain connects TRBV27 to TRBJ2-1; tentative D call: TRBD2 (6 bases). The V and J ends lost 4 bases and 4 bases respectively, with 14 bases between them. The CDR3 spans 15 residues. Germline CDR1 reads MNHEY; CDR2 reads SMNVEV (reference sequence). The CDR3 nucleotides read TGTGCCAGCAGTTCGATCGTAGCGGCTTACAATGAGCAGTTCTTC. This translates into CASSSIVAAYNEQFF.

The chain uses TRBV20-1 and TRBJ2-3, with TRBD2 matching over 13 bases. CDR1 and CDR2 from the germline V gene are DFQATT and SNEGSKA (reference sequence). This CDR3 contains 18 residues. V lost 3 bases to trimming and J lost 0 bases; unmatched junction nucleotides: 9. The CDR3 DNA reads as TGCAGTGCTAGTCCCGGGACTAGCGGGACCCGTAGCACAGATACGCAGTATTTT. Translation: CSASPGTSGTRSTDTQYF.

This sequence joins TRBV12-3 or TRBV12-4 and TRBJ2-1; perhaps TRBD2 as D (5 bases). The CDR3 spans 13 residues. V dropped 2 bases and J dropped 8 bases, with 10 bases sitting between them. The CDR3 protein is CASSLTSFHEQFF. CDR3 nucleotides: TGTGCCAGCAGTTTAACTAGTTTCCATGAGCAGTTCTTC.

This chain joins TRBV29-1 and TRBJ2-7; possibly TRBD1 for D (5 bases). CDR1 is SQVTM, CDR2 ANQGSEA, per germline. V was cut by 4 bases and J by 4 bases, with 8 bases left in between. There are 11 residues in the CDR3. The DNA of the CDR3 is TGCAGCGTTGCCAGGGAATACGAGCAGTACTTC. It encodes CSVAREYEQYF.

This sequence joins TRBV6-6 and TRBJ2-1, with D tentatively TRBD2 (6 bases). The germline V gene encodes CDR1 MNHNY and CDR2 SVGAGI (reference sequence). Trimming stripped 0 bases from V and 10 bases from J, with 13 bases between. This CDR3 spans 14 amino acids. CDR3 DNA: TGTGCCAGCAGTTACTCGGACGGGGGAGGCGAGCAGTTCTTC. Protein: CASSYSDGGGEQFF.

This chain joins TRBV28 and TRBJ1-5, with a weak D call TRBD1 (5 bases). In germline, CDR1 is MDHEN, CDR2 SYDVKM. The V end was cut by 5 bases, the J end by 7 bases, with 12 bases between. CDR3 length equals 13 residues. The CDR3 spells CASSEPGGQPQHF. CDR3 sequence (DNA): TGTGCCAGCAGTGAGCCCGGGGGACAGCCCCAGCATTTT.

This clonotype was recorded many times. The chain has TRBV7-8 and TRBJ1-1; 7 nucleotides match TRBD1. Germline CDR1 is SGHVS and CDR2 is FQNEAQ. The V and J ends lost 5 bases and 4 bases, in that order; junction bases with no gene match: 1. The CDR3 runs to 12 residues. The CDR3 region has the DNA TGTGCCAGCAGCCGGGACAGCACTGAAGCTTTCTTT. Protein: CASSRDSTEAFF.

This clonotype was observed a handful of times. The rearrangement joins TRBV12-3 or TRBV12-4 to TRBJ2-3, with 12 bases matching TRBD2. CDR3 length: 18 amino acids. V was clipped by 6 bases and J by 2 bases; unmatched bases: 12. The CDR3 here is CASSAEPGLAGPTDTQYF. Written as DNA, the CDR3 is TGTGCCAGCAGCGCCGAACCGGGACTAGCGGGCCCCACAGATACGCAGTATTTT.

This clonotype has more than one count but fewer than ten. A read error may produce the germline difference seen at one junction end. The rearrangement uses TRBV4-1 and TRBJ1-2, with 8 bases that match TRBD1. The CDR3 runs to 14 residues. CDR1 is MGHRA, CDR2 YSYEKL, per germline. CDR3 in amino acids: CASSQLPGQATSLF. The DNA of the CDR3 is TGCGCCAGCAGCCAACTACCGGGACAGGCGACTTCTCTCTTC.

The chain is built from TRBV7-6 and TRBJ2-2, with D perhaps TRBD1 (6 bases). The CDR3 totals 17 residues. The ends were cut back, 3 bases at V and 7 bases at J, with 21 bases in the middle. Germline assignment: CDR1 SGHVS and CDR2 FNYEAQ. CDR3 region: CASSFGSKQGKGGELFF. The DNA for the CDR3 is TGTGCCAGCAGCTTTGGAAGTAAACAGGGAAAGGGCGGGGAGCTGTTTTTT. The whole variable domain, filled in from reference TRBV7-6 and TRBJ2-2, reads GAGVSQSPRYKVTKRGQDVALRCDPISGHVSLYWYRQALGQGPEFLTYFNYEAQQDKSGLPNDRFSAERPEGSISTLTIQRTEQRDSAMYRCASSFGSKQGKGGELFFGEGSRLTVL.

This clonotype was seen a few times. The rearrangement links TRBV6-1 to TRBJ2-7; D is possibly TRBD2 (6 bases). Trimming removed 0 bases at V and 3 bases at J, with 12 bases between. CDR3 length equals 15 residues. Per germline, CDR1 MNHNS and CDR2 SASEGT. Here the CDR3 DNA reads TGTGCCAGCAGTGAAGCCCCTGGAGGGTTCTACGAGCAGTACTTC. Translating gives CASSEAPGGFYEQYF.

In its sample, this clonotype was seen many times. The chain recombines TRBV7-8 with TRBJ1-1, with D maybe TRBD1 (6 bases). The CDR3 is 16 amino acids. Trimming removed 5 bases at V and 0 bases at J, with 16 bases between. Germline CDR1 and CDR2: SGHVS and FQNEAQ. The CDR3 DNA sequence: TGTGCCAGCAGCCAGACAGGCCGAGAATTGAACACTGAAGCTTTCTTT. Translating gives CASSQTGRELNTEAFF.

This chain links TRBV6-1 with TRBJ2-1; D might be TRBD2 (5 bases). The CDR3 runs to 13 residues. Per germline, CDR1 MNHNS and CDR2 SASEGT. V lost 0 bases and J lost 15, with 15 bases in between. The CDR3 loop is CASSEAWGVEGFF. The CDR3 DNA follows: TGTGCCAGCAGTGAAGCTTGGGGAGTCGAGGGGTTCTTC.

This chain joins TRBV20-1 and TRBJ2-1; TRBD2 agrees at 9 bases. Trimming removed 3 bases from V and 7 bases from J; junction bases left unmatched: 13. In germline, CDR1 is DFQATT, CDR2 SNEGSKA (reference sequence). This CDR3 is built from 16 residues. The CDR3 coding sequence is TGCAGTGCTAGTCCCCTGGGCGGGGGGGCATGGAATGAGCAGTTCTTC. This sequence encodes CSASPLGGGAWNEQFF.

The chain recombines TRBV19 with TRBJ1-5; D gene ambiguous. CDR3 length: 12 residues. V lost 3 bases and J 6 bases, leaving 6 bases between the germline ends. The V gene's germline CDR1 is LNHDA and CDR2 SQIVND (reference sequence). Here the CDR3 DNA reads TGTGCCAGTAGTATCGTCGGTCAGCCCCAGCATTTT. Translation: CASSIVGQPQHF.

Remarks on this clonotype: Given the absence of the conserved phenylalanine or tryptophan at the CDR3 end, a read error is likely. It is unclear where the CDR3 begins or ends on the DNA, so no DNA is shown, and the CDR3 is as TCRdb lists it. This chain links TRBV10-2 with TRBJ2-7; no DNA check was done on the table's D call, TRBD1. Per germline, CDR1 WSHSY and CDR2 SAAADI. Inclusive of both ends, the CDR3 amounts to 12 amino acids. The CDR3: CASSESSQGCVL.

This clonotype was picked up many times. The CDR3 reads CASSPGGTIYSYNEQFF. The CDR3 DNA reads TGTGCCAGCAGCCCAGGGGGGACTATATACTCCTACAATGAGCAGTTCTTC. The chain is built from TRBV7-8 and TRBJ2-1; perhaps D is TRBD1 or TRBD2 (7 bases each). The V end lost 5 bases, the J end lost 0 bases, and 17 bases lay between the germline ends. The CDR3 is 17 residues long. Germline CDR1 reads SGHVS; CDR2 reads FQNEAQ.

This clonotype has just a few counts. V is TRBV25-1 and J is TRBJ1-1, with 9 positions matching TRBD1. The CDR3 covers 15 residues. Germline V gene lookup returns CDR1 MGHDK and CDR2 SYGVNS. V gave up 1 base and J gave up 4 bases; unmatched junction bases: 4. CDR3 loop: CASSEFDRGTTEAFF. The CDR3 DNA reads TGTGCCAGCAGTGAATTTGACAGGGGGACCACTGAAGCTTTCTTT.

A few counts support this clonotype. The chain recombines TRBV11-2 with TRBJ2-3; no clear D gene. The V end lost 1 base, the J end lost 0 bases, and 5 bases lay between the germline ends. The germline V gene has CDR1 SGHAT and CDR2 FQNNGV. The CDR3 runs to 14 residues. The CDR3 loop reads CASSLVTSTDTQYF. The CDR3 DNA is TGTGCCAGCAGCTTAGTGACAAGCACAGATACGCAGTATTTT. The complete variable domain, with remaining parts taken from reference TRBV11-2 and TRBJ2-3, reads EAGVAQSPRYKIIEKRQSVAFWCNPISGHATLYWYQQILGQGPKLLIQFQNNGVVDDSQLPKDRFSAERLKGVDSTLKIQPAKLEDSAVYLCASSLVTSTDTQYFGPGTRLTVL.

The sample holds a few counts of this clonotype. The rearrangement links TRBV27 to TRBJ1-6; D is uncertain. This CDR3 has 18 residues. The germline V gene has CDR1 MNHEY and CDR2 SMNVEV (reference sequence). Trimming pared 2 bases from V and 0 bases from J, leaving 14 bases between. CDR3 in amino acids: CASSLEGPATSYNSPLHF. For the CDR3, the DNA is TGTGCCAGCAGTTTAGAGGGTCCGGCCACCTCCTATAATTCACCCCTCCACTTT.

In its sample, this clonotype was seen a few times. The chain carries TRBV5-6 and TRBJ2-5; TRBD1 might be the D (5 bases). Germline loops: CDR1 SGHDT, CDR2 YYEEEE. The V end lost 2 bases, the J end lost 2 bases, and 10 bases lay between the germline ends. The CDR3 is made up of 14 amino acids. The CDR3 nucleotides are TGTGCCAGCAGCTTTGGACACCTTCAAGAGACCCAGTACTTC. As protein: CASSFGHLQETQYF.

The V gene is TRBV7-6, the J gene TRBJ1-2, with TRBD1 matching 7 bases. CDR3 length equals 15 residues. CDR1 is SGHVS, CDR2 FNYEAQ, per germline. After removal of 5 bases from V and 0 bases from J, the junction contained 6 bases not matched to a gene. The CDR3 region is CASSLRDSANYGYTF. The CDR3 bases are TGTGCCAGCAGCCTCCGGGACAGCGCTAACTATGGCTACACCTTC.

This clonotype was seen only a few times. This chain links TRBV4-1 with TRBJ2-2; no clear D. In germline, CDR1 is MGHRA, CDR2 YSYEKL. Trimming cost V 4 bases and J 5 bases, with 14 bases left between them. CDR3 length: 15 amino acids. For the CDR3, the DNA is TGCGCCAGCAGCCCGGAAGGGCTGTCTACCGGGGAGCTGTTTTTT. This encodes CASSPEGLSTGELFF.

Concerning this clonotype: One end of the junction is discordant with germline, which a read error may explain. This chain uses TRBV6-6 with TRBJ1-6; weak D call: TRBD1 (5 bases). The germline CDR1 and CDR2 sequences are MNHNY and SVGAGI (reference sequence). The CDR3 runs to 15 residues. The DNA of the CDR3 is TGTGCCAGCAGTCACTCTGCAGGGTTAAAGGGACCCCTCCACTTT. Translating it yields CASSHSAGLKGPLHF.